This section outlines one TCR beta chain sequence together with its context. The antigen is undetermined. Per the germline V gene, CDR1 is SGHRS and CDR2 is YFSETQ. This CDR3 is built from 15 residues. J lost 5 bases, V lost 2 bases, and 10 bases had no gene match. The sample is drawn from a study of cytomegalovirus exposure and HLA in healthy donors. About the study: When 398 donors were genotyped, roughly 80% of them were found to fall in the Caucasian-associated ancestry cluster. The study's findings and limits: Analysis was performed later, and it showed HLA-associated TCR beta chains to be more clonally expanded than equally common others. Most TCR sequences were seen very rarely across donors, but some public TCRs occurred in many. Some V segments could not be told apart, so they were left out, TRBV6-2 and TRBV6-3 among them.

13 Jbeta primers and 60 Vbeta primers were used for the PCR. The data were produced by immunoSEQ multiplex PCR, yet TCRdb's version contains in-frame clones alone and is incomplete. The sample comprises about 270,000 clones, under 80% of which are singletons, and around 2% rests with the top ten. The sequencing input was PBMCs. The sequence was obtained from a female donor in good health and CMV-seronegative. The rearrangement links TRBV5-1 to TRBJ2-7; TRBD1 matches at 7 bases. CDR3: CASSFTGTATHEQYF. The CDR3 coding sequence is TGCGCCAGCAGCTTTACCGGGACAGCTACCCACGAGCAGTACTTC. Using reference TRBV5-1 and TRBJ2-7 for the parts outside the CDR3, the full variable domain is KAGVTQTPRYLIKTRGQQVTLSCSPISGHRSVSWYQQTPGQGLQFLFEYFSETQRNKGNFPGRFSGRQFSNSRSEMNVSTLELGDSALYLCASSFTGTATHEQYFGPGTRLTVT.